This is a list of T cell receptor beta chains from one sample in a study of CD8 T cells in Susac syndrome. Each CDR3 protein gets one entry after TCRdb re-called the immunoSEQ multiplex PCR reads with MiXCR. The sample has some 400,000 distinct CDR3 sequences; approximately 85% are singletons. The source material was CD8+ T cells from PBMCs. These receptors were collected from a human donor with multiple sclerosis. The CDR3 runs from the conserved cysteine through the conserved F or W. The D gene is left open where the match is weak. The size entry is marked missing in some rows and otherwise reads once, few, many or a size class.

cdr3_length: 11; j_call: TRBJ2-2; clone_size: NA; v_call: TRBV7-9; d_call: NA; cdr3_aa: CARERTGELFF; cdr3_nt: TGTGCCCGCGAGCGCACCGGGGAGCTGTTTTTT
cdr3_length: 15; j_call: TRBJ2-7; clone_size: NA; v_call: TRBV4-1; d_call: NA; cdr3_aa: CASSQDWGPAYEQYF; cdr3_nt: TGCGCCAGCAGCCAAGATTGGGGACCAGCCTACGAGCAGTACTTC
cdr3_length: 17; j_call: TRBJ2-1; clone_size: NA; v_call: TRBV30; d_call: TRBD1; cdr3_aa: CAWSVTVETGGPNEQFF; cdr3_nt: TGTGCCTGGAGCGTAACCGTCGAGACAGGGGGCCCTAATGAGCAGTTCTTC
cdr3_length: 15; j_call: TRBJ1-5; clone_size: NA; v_call: TRBV2; d_call: NA; cdr3_aa: CASRQDSGGFQPQHF; cdr3_nt: TGTGCCAGCAGACAGGATTCCGGTGGTTTCCAGCCCCAGCATTTT
cdr3_length: 14; j_call: TRBJ2-3; clone_size: NA; v_call: TRBV28; d_call: NA; cdr3_aa: CASSPTGTLDTQYF; cdr3_nt: TGTGCCAGCAGTCCGACAGGGACTCTAGATACGCAGTATTTT
cdr3_length: 13; j_call: TRBJ1-2; clone_size: NA; v_call: TRBV7-9; d_call: NA; cdr3_aa: CASSLDREDGYTF; cdr3_nt: TGTGCCAGCAGCTTAGACAGGGAGGATGGCTACACCTTC
cdr3_length: 14; j_call: TRBJ1-2; clone_size: NA; v_call: TRBV7-8; d_call: TRBD1; cdr3_aa: CASSGTGGSSGYTF; cdr3_nt: TGTGCCAGCAGCGGGACAGGGGGCTCCAGCGGCTACACCTTC
cdr3_length: 14; j_call: TRBJ1-5; clone_size: NA; v_call: TRBV9; d_call: NA; cdr3_aa: CASSVDWDPEPQHF; cdr3_nt: TGTGCCAGCAGCGTAGACTGGGATCCGGAGCCCCAGCATTTT
cdr3_length: 12; j_call: TRBJ1-1; clone_size: NA; v_call: TRBV10-2; d_call: NA; cdr3_aa: CATQTGNTEAFF; cdr3_nt: TGCGCCACCCAGACAGGGAACACTGAAGCTTTCTTT
cdr3_length: 15; j_call: TRBJ1-1; clone_size: NA; v_call: TRBV6-2/TRBV6-3; d_call: NA; cdr3_aa: CASSYFSDGGTEAFF; cdr3_nt: TGTGCCAGCAGTTACTTCTCCGATGGAGGGACTGAAGCTTTCTTT
cdr3_length: 12; j_call: TRBJ1-1; clone_size: NA; v_call: TRBV30; d_call: TRBD1; cdr3_aa: CAWDRGTTEAFF; cdr3_nt: TGTGCCTGGGACAGGGGGACCACTGAAGCTTTCTTT
cdr3_length: 15; j_call: TRBJ2-1; clone_size: NA; v_call: TRBV6-1; d_call: NA; cdr3_aa: CASSEDSSSYNEQFF; cdr3_nt: TGTGCCAGCAGCGAAGACAGTAGCTCCTACAATGAGCAGTTCTTC
cdr3_length: 13; j_call: TRBJ2-7; clone_size: NA; v_call: TRBV29-1; d_call: NA; cdr3_aa: CSGKDSVNYEQYF; cdr3_nt: TGCAGCGGCAAGGACAGCGTGAACTACGAGCAGTACTTC
cdr3_length: 14; j_call: TRBJ2-5; clone_size: few; v_call: TRBV27; d_call: NA; cdr3_aa: CASSAPGGGETQYF; cdr3_nt: TGTGCCAGCAGCGCCCCGGGTGGGGGGGAGACCCAGTACTTC
cdr3_length: 17; j_call: TRBJ2-6; clone_size: few; v_call: TRBV25-1; d_call: NA; cdr3_aa: CASRGEWVASGANVLTF; cdr3_nt: TGTGCCAGCAGAGGAGAATGGGTAGCATCTGGGGCCAACGTCCTGACTTTC
cdr3_length: 15; j_call: TRBJ2-1; clone_size: NA; v_call: TRBV5-4; d_call: NA; cdr3_aa: CASSSMTSSYNEQFF; cdr3_nt: TGTGCCAGCAGCAGCATGACTAGCTCCTACAATGAGCAGTTCTTC
cdr3_length: 15; j_call: TRBJ1-5; clone_size: NA; v_call: TRBV6-1; d_call: TRBD1; cdr3_aa: CASSEEGTANQPQHF; cdr3_nt: TGTGCCAGCAGTGAAGAGGGGACAGCCAATCAGCCCCAGCATTTT
cdr3_length: 16; j_call: TRBJ2-7; clone_size: NA; v_call: TRBV27; d_call: TRBD2; cdr3_aa: CASSRLLAGGPYEQYF; cdr3_nt: TGTGCCAGCAGTCGCCTGTTAGCGGGGGGGCCCTACGAGCAGTACTTC
cdr3_length: 16; j_call: TRBJ2-7; clone_size: NA; v_call: TRBV11-1; d_call: TRBD2; cdr3_aa: CASSEEAGGQTYEQYF; cdr3_nt: TGTGCCAGCAGCGAAGAAGCGGGAGGCCAGACCTACGAGCAGTACTTC
cdr3_length: 14; j_call: TRBJ1-2; clone_size: NA; v_call: TRBV12-3/TRBV12-4; d_call: NA; cdr3_aa: CASSWRVLHYGYTF; cdr3_nt: TGTGCCAGCAGTTGGAGGGTTTTGCACTATGGCTACACCTTC
cdr3_length: 12; j_call: TRBJ2-3; clone_size: NA; v_call: TRBV6-2/TRBV6-3; d_call: NA; cdr3_aa: CASSYGASAQYF; cdr3_nt: TGTGCCAGCAGTTACGGGGCATCGGCGCAGTATTTT
cdr3_length: 14; j_call: TRBJ2-7; clone_size: NA; v_call: TRBV27; d_call: TRBD1; cdr3_aa: CASSPTGIPYEQYF; cdr3_nt: TGTGCCAGCAGTCCGACAGGGATACCCTACGAGCAGTACTTC
cdr3_length: 16; j_call: TRBJ2-7; clone_size: NA; v_call: TRBV2; d_call: NA; cdr3_aa: CASSVDYKQGPCEQYF; cdr3_nt: TGTGCCAGCAGTGTAGACTACAAACAGGGTCCATGCGAGCAGTACTTC
cdr3_length: 16; j_call: TRBJ1-2; clone_size: NA; v_call: TRBV4-1; d_call: TRBD1; cdr3_aa: CASSPSQGDLYYGYTF; cdr3_nt: TGCGCCAGCAGCCCCAGTCAGGGGGATTTATACTATGGCTACACCTTC
cdr3_length: 16; j_call: TRBJ2-4; clone_size: once; v_call: TRBV15; d_call: NA; cdr3_aa: CATSRDTEPGSGIQYF; cdr3_nt: TGTGCCACCAGCAGAGATACTGAGCCAGGGAGCGGCATTCAGTACTTC
cdr3_length: 13; j_call: TRBJ1-5; clone_size: NA; v_call: TRBV12-3/TRBV12-4; d_call: NA; cdr3_aa: CASRENSNQPQHF; cdr3_nt: TGTGCCAGCAGAGAGAATAGCAATCAGCCCCAGCATTTT
cdr3_length: 15; j_call: TRBJ2-7; clone_size: NA; v_call: TRBV2; d_call: NA; cdr3_aa: CASSELAGTDYEQYF; cdr3_nt: TGTGCCAGCAGTGAATTGGCCGGGACGGATTACGAGCAGTACTTC
cdr3_length: 16; j_call: TRBJ1-2; clone_size: NA; v_call: TRBV4-1; d_call: NA; cdr3_aa: CASSQADSIFHMAPAF; cdr3_nt: TGCGCCAGCAGCCAAGCCGACAGCATTTTCCATATGGCTCCCGCCTTC
cdr3_length: 14; j_call: TRBJ2-5; clone_size: NA; v_call: TRBV12-3/TRBV12-4; d_call: TRBD1; cdr3_aa: CASSSGTEGETQYF; cdr3_nt: TGTGCCAGCAGTTCCGGGACAGAGGGAGAGACCCAGTACTTC
cdr3_length: 16; j_call: TRBJ2-4; clone_size: few; v_call: TRBV5-5; d_call: NA; cdr3_aa: CASSLTMAVAKNIQYF; cdr3_nt: TGTGCCAGCAGCTTGACGATGGCAGTAGCCAAAAACATTCAGTACTTC
cdr3_length: 18; j_call: TRBJ2-5; clone_size: NA; v_call: TRBV19; d_call: TRBD2; cdr3_aa: CASSSFIGAGDLQETQYF; cdr3_nt: TGTGCCAGTAGTAGCTTTATTGGAGCGGGGGACCTTCAAGAGACCCAGTACTTC
cdr3_length: 16; j_call: TRBJ2-3; clone_size: NA; v_call: TRBV23-1; d_call: TRBD2; cdr3_aa: CASSQSTSGSADTQYF; cdr3_nt: TGCGCCAGCAGTCAATCGACTAGCGGTTCAGCAGATACGCAGTATTTT
cdr3_length: 14; j_call: TRBJ2-7; clone_size: few; v_call: TRBV12-3/TRBV12-4; d_call: NA; cdr3_aa: CASSLLAGIYEQYF; cdr3_nt: TGTGCCAGCAGTTTGTTGGCAGGGATATACGAGCAGTACTTC
cdr3_length: 16; j_call: TRBJ2-1; clone_size: NA; v_call: TRBV11-2; d_call: NA; cdr3_aa: CASTPGWGNLYNEQFF; cdr3_nt: TGTGCCAGCACCCCCGGCTGGGGGAATTTATACAATGAGCAGTTCTTC
cdr3_length: 13; j_call: TRBJ2-3; clone_size: NA; v_call: TRBV12-3/TRBV12-4; d_call: NA; cdr3_aa: CASSRNGADTQYF; cdr3_nt: TGTGCCAGCAGTCGCAACGGGGCAGATACGCAGTATTTT
cdr3_length: 17; j_call: TRBJ2-3; clone_size: NA; v_call: TRBV11-2; d_call: NA; cdr3_aa: CASSPRFSRGSTDTQYF; cdr3_nt: TGTGCCAGCAGCCCCCGCTTCTCGAGGGGGAGCACAGATACGCAGTATTTT
cdr3_length: 13; j_call: TRBJ1-5; clone_size: few; v_call: TRBV27; d_call: NA; cdr3_aa: CASSFLGNQPQHF; cdr3_nt: TGTGCCAGCAGTTTTCTGGGAAATCAGCCCCAGCATTTT
cdr3_length: 19; j_call: TRBJ2-6; clone_size: NA; v_call: TRBV4-2; d_call: TRBD1; cdr3_aa: CASSQDVQGVSGGANVLTF; cdr3_nt: TGTGCCAGCAGCCAAGATGTACAGGGGGTGAGTGGCGGGGCCAACGTCCTGACTTTC
cdr3_length: 14; j_call: TRBJ1-2; clone_size: NA; v_call: TRBV7-9; d_call: NA; cdr3_aa: CASSLASQVEGYTF; cdr3_nt: TGTGCCAGCAGCTTAGCGTCCCAGGTAGAAGGCTACACCTTC
cdr3_length: 13; j_call: TRBJ2-1; clone_size: NA; v_call: TRBV6-1; d_call: TRBD2; cdr3_aa: CASTVSGGYEQFF; cdr3_nt: TGTGCCAGCACAGTTAGCGGGGGCTATGAGCAGTTCTTC
cdr3_length: 14; j_call: TRBJ2-7; clone_size: NA; v_call: TRBV12-3/TRBV12-4; d_call: TRBD1; cdr3_aa: CASSLQDRGYEQYF; cdr3_nt: TGTGCCAGCAGCTTACAGGACAGGGGGTACGAGCAGTACTTC
cdr3_length: 15; j_call: TRBJ2-1; clone_size: NA; v_call: TRBV5-1; d_call: TRBD2; cdr3_aa: CASSWTSGGAWEQFF; cdr3_nt: TGCGCCAGCAGCTGGACTAGCGGGGGGGCTTGGGAGCAGTTCTTC
cdr3_length: 16; j_call: TRBJ2-7; clone_size: NA; v_call: TRBV28; d_call: NA; cdr3_aa: CASSLRPGTTAYEQYF; cdr3_nt: TGTGCCAGCAGTTTAAGACCCGGGACCACTGCGTACGAGCAGTACTTC
cdr3_length: 13; j_call: TRBJ1-1; clone_size: NA; v_call: TRBV27; d_call: NA; cdr3_aa: CASGDTGVTEAFF; cdr3_nt: TGTGCCAGCGGGGACACTGGGGTCACTGAAGCTTTCTTT
cdr3_length: 15; j_call: TRBJ2-1; clone_size: NA; v_call: TRBV29-1; d_call: TRBD2; cdr3_aa: CSVGETSGAYNEQFF; cdr3_nt: TGCAGCGTTGGGGAGACTAGCGGGGCCTACAATGAGCAGTTCTTC
cdr3_length: 13; j_call: TRBJ1-1; clone_size: NA; v_call: TRBV11-2; d_call: NA; cdr3_aa: CASRDRPNTEAFF; cdr3_nt: TGTGCCAGCAGAGACCGACCGAACACTGAAGCTTTCTTT
cdr3_length: 13; j_call: TRBJ2-1; clone_size: NA; v_call: TRBV9; d_call: TRBD2; cdr3_aa: CASSVVTSGDRFF; cdr3_nt: TGTGCCAGCAGCGTAGTTACTAGCGGGGACCGGTTCTTC
cdr3_length: 18; j_call: TRBJ2-6; clone_size: once; v_call: TRBV4-1; d_call: TRBD1; cdr3_aa: CASSLLGAGGSGANVLTF; cdr3_nt: TGCGCCAGCAGCCTGCTCGGGGCAGGGGGTTCTGGGGCCAACGTCCTGACTTTC
cdr3_length: 16; j_call: TRBJ2-7; clone_size: NA; v_call: TRBV25-1; d_call: NA; cdr3_aa: CASSDLIGETPYEQYF; cdr3_nt: TGTGCCAGCAGTGATTTGATAGGGGAAACCCCCTACGAGCAGTACTTC
cdr3_length: 14; j_call: TRBJ1-1; clone_size: NA; v_call: TRBV6-5; d_call: NA; cdr3_aa: CASSYYGSNTEAFF; cdr3_nt: TGTGCCAGCAGTTACTATGGCAGCAACACTGAAGCTTTCTTT
cdr3_length: 14; j_call: TRBJ2-1; clone_size: NA; v_call: TRBV4-2; d_call: TRBD2; cdr3_aa: CASRTSGEYNEQFF; cdr3_nt: TGTGCCAGCAGGACTAGCGGCGAGTACAATGAGCAGTTCTTC
cdr3_length: 13; j_call: TRBJ2-1; clone_size: few; v_call: TRBV7-2; d_call: NA; cdr3_aa: CASSLEGGNEQFF; cdr3_nt: TGTGCCAGCAGCTTAGAAGGGGGCAATGAGCAGTTCTTC
cdr3_length: 17; j_call: TRBJ2-1; clone_size: NA; v_call: TRBV9; d_call: NA; cdr3_aa: CASSVATAEGLDNEQFF; cdr3_nt: TGTGCCAGCAGCGTAGCTACGGCGGAAGGGCTTGACAATGAGCAGTTCTTC
cdr3_length: 15; j_call: TRBJ2-1; clone_size: NA; v_call: TRBV20-1; d_call: NA; cdr3_aa: CSASRWTEENNEQFF; cdr3_nt: TGCAGTGCTTCTCGATGGACTGAAGAGAACAATGAGCAGTTCTTC
cdr3_length: 15; j_call: TRBJ1-4; clone_size: NA; v_call: TRBV20-1; d_call: TRBD1; cdr3_aa: CSAKDGTGVNEKLFF; cdr3_nt: TGCAGTGCTAAAGACGGGACAGGGGTTAATGAAAAACTGTTTTTT